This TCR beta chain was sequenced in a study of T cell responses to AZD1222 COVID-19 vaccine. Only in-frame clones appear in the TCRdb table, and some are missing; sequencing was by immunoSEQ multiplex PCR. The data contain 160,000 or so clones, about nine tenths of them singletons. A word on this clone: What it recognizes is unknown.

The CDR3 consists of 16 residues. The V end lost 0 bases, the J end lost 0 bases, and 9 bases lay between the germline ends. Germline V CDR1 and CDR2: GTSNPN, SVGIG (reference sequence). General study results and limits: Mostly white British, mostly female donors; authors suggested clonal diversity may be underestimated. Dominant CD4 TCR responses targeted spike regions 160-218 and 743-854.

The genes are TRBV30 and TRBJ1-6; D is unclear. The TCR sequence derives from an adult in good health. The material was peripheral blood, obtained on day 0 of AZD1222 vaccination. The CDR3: CAWSVGRSSYNSPLHF. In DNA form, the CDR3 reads TGTGCCTGGAGTGTGGGCAGAAGCTCCTATAATTCACCCCTCCACTTT.